These 3 T cell receptor beta chains share one sample of origin, sequenced in a study of early T cells in non-severe SARS-CoV-2 infection. TCRdb called the 5' RACE reads again in MiXCR, with one record for every CDR3 protein. This repertoire shows roughly 99,000 distinct CDR3 sequences, around 10% found once; its top ten account for roughly 7.1%. Sequencing was performed on whole blood. These receptor sequences come from an adult who was a healthcare worker with PCR-confirmed SARS-CoV-2 infection or an uninfected control (not recorded which).

This clonotype was seen repeatedly, ten times or more. This chain uses TRBV5-5 with TRBJ1-5, with a weak D call TRBD1 (6 bases). CDR1 and CDR2 from the germline V gene are SGHKS and YYEKEE (reference sequence). The V end lost 3 bases, the J end lost 2 bases, and 9 bases lay between the germline ends. There are 14 residues in the CDR3. The CDR3 loop reads CASSSQGGNQPQHF. CDR3 DNA: TGTGCCAGCAGCTCACAGGGCGGCAATCAGCCCCAGCATTTT.

This clonotype has a count of ten or more. V is TRBV28 and J is TRBJ1-1; 9 nucleotides align to TRBD1. Germline V CDR1 and CDR2: MDHEN, SYDVKM. The V and J ends lost 3 bases and 8 bases, in that order; junction bases with no gene match: 7. The CDR3 consists of 14 residues. CDR3 protein: CASSLGQGVREAFF. The CDR3 nucleotides are TGTGCCAGCAGTTTGGGACAGGGAGTACGGGAAGCTTTCTTT. Supplemented by reference TRBV28 and TRBJ1-1, the full variable domain reads DVKVTQSSRYLVKRTGEKVFLECVQDMDHENMFWYRQDPGLGLRLIYFSYDVKMKEKGDIPEGYSVSREKKERFSLILESASTNQTSMYLCASSLGQGVREAFFGQGTRLTVV.

V gene TRBV29-1 combines with J gene TRBJ1-1; a possible D gene is TRBD1 (5 bases). This CDR3 is built from 13 residues. V was trimmed by 4 bases and J by 3 bases, leaving 12 bases between them. Germline lookup yields CDR1 SQVTM and CDR2 ANQGSEA. Here the CDR3 reads CSVAGGNYTEAFF. The CDR3 DNA reads as TGCAGCGTTGCGGGGGGGAACTACACTGAAGCTTTCTTT.